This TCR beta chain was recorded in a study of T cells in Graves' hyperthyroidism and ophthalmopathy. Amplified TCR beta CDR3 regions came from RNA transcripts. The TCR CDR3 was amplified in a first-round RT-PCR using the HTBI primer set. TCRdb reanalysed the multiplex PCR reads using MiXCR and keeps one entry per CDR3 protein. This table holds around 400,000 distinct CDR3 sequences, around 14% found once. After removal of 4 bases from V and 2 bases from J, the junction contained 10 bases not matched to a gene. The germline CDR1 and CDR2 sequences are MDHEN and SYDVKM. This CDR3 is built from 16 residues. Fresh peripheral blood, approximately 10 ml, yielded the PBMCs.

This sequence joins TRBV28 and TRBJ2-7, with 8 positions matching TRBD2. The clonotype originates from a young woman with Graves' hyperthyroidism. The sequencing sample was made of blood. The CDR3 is CASSWAGVAGPYEQYF. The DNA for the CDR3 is TGTGCCAGCAGTTGGGCCGGGGTAGCGGGGCCCTACGAGCAGTACTTC.